These 18 T cell receptor beta chains originate from one sample sequenced in a study of T cell repertoires in ileal Crohn's disease. As for time point: neoterminal ileum biopsy at postoperative endoscopy, about 6 months after surgery. TCRdb's copy holds only in-frame clones and misses some; the assay was immunoSEQ multiplex PCR. Counted here are about 9,400 clones, roughly three quarters occurring once; the ten biggest clones make up more than 15%. Specimen: ileal tissue. The receptors shown here come from an adult with Crohn's disease.

The V call is TRBV6-6, the J call TRBJ2-3, with 7 bases lining up with TRBD2. Trimming cost V 7 bases and J 1 base; bases outside gene matches: 11. This CDR3 has 16 amino acids. Looked up from germline, CDR1 is MNHNY and CDR2 is SVGAGI (reference sequence). CDR3: CASTPRGLLGTDTQYF. The CDR3 DNA reads TGTGCCAGCACACCTAGGGGACTACTAGGCACAGATACGCAGTATTTT.

The CDR3 region is CASTSQATDTQYF. CDR3 coding DNA: TGTGCCAGCACGAGTCAGGCCACAGATACGCAGTATTTT. The V call is TRBV2, the J call TRBJ2-3; D unresolved. The CDR3 consists of 13 residues. V lost 7 bases and J lost 2, with 10 bases in between. Germline V gene data show CDR1 as SNHLY and CDR2 as FYNNEI.

The chain joins TRBV10-1 to TRBJ1-1; D gene unclear. Per germline, CDR1 WNHNN and CDR2 SYGVQD (reference sequence). Trimming left V 3 bases short and J 4 bases short, with 12 bases between. CDR3 length: 14 amino acids. The CDR3, as DNA: TGCGCCAGCAGTGAATCAGGAGGCATCACTGAAGCTTTCTTT. Translated, it gives CASSESGGITEAFF.

The genes are TRBV6-4 and TRBJ2-2, with TRBD2 as a possible D gene (6 bases). The V end was cut by 2 bases, the J end by 4 bases, with 14 bases between. CDR3 size: 16 residues. Germline CDR1 reads MRHNA; CDR2 reads SNTAGT. The DNA for the CDR3 is TGTGCCAGCAGTGACGCCCCGGGCGGGGCCACCGGGGAGCTGTTTTTT. Translating gives CASSDAPGGATGELFF.

The chain recombines TRBV19 with TRBJ1-1; no clear D gene. CDR1 and CDR2 (germline): LNHDA, SQIVND (reference sequence). V lost 5 bases and J 4 bases, leaving 14 bases between the germline ends. The CDR3 is 14 amino acids. This CDR3 reads CASSAVAGITEAFF. The CDR3 region has the DNA TGTGCCAGTAGTGCGGTGGCGGGTATCACTGAAGCTTTCTTT.

This chain uses TRBV19 with TRBJ1-1; 8 bases align to TRBD1. Looked up from germline, CDR1 is LNHDA and CDR2 is SQIVND (reference sequence). V trimming: 8 bases; J trimming: 1 base; junction bases outside the gene matches: 6. The CDR3 sequence is 14 residues long. The CDR3: CASGWGQANTEAFF. The CDR3 DNA is TGTGCCAGTGGATGGGGACAGGCGAACACTGAAGCTTTCTTT.

The chain combines TRBV6-5 with TRBJ1-4, with 7 nucleotides matching TRBD1. CDR3 size: 14 residues. V was clipped by 2 bases and J by 6 bases; unmatched bases: 3. Germline V gene data show CDR1 as MNHEY and CDR2 as SVGAGI. This CDR3 is CASSYDRDYEKLFF. The CDR3 nucleotides read TGTGCCAGCAGTTACGACAGGGACTATGAAAAACTGTTTTTT.

The chain employs TRBV11-2 and TRBJ1-2, with 8 bases matching TRBD1. The germline gives CDR1 SGHAT, CDR2 FQNNGV. Trimming cost V 5 bases and J 8 bases; bases outside gene matches: 4. This CDR3 spans 12 amino acids. The CDR3 region has the DNA TGTGCCAGCAGCGGGGACAGGAGGGGCTACACCTTC. This encodes CASSGDRRGYTF.

This clone was found a few times. The chain couples TRBV6-6 to TRBJ1-2, with 7 bases lining up with TRBD1. Germline values: CDR1 MNHNY, CDR2 SVGAGI (reference sequence). J was trimmed by 8 bases and V by 6 bases; bases with no gene match: 9. This CDR3 region has 13 residues. This CDR3 is CASSRDRAHGYTF. The CDR3 DNA follows: TGTGCCAGCAGCAGAGACAGGGCTCACGGCTACACCTTC.

The gene calls are TRBV7-2 and TRBJ2-2; D is uncertain. The germline gives CDR1 SGHTA, CDR2 FQGNSA. This CDR3 spans 14 amino acids. Trimming left V 5 bases short and J 1 base short, with 8 bases between. Here the CDR3 DNA reads TGTGCCAGCAGCGCATTGAGGAACACCGGGGAGCTGTTTTTT. Its protein product is CASSALRNTGELFF.

The V and J genes are TRBV11-3 and TRBJ2-3; the D is unclear. Germline lookup yields CDR1 SGHNT and CDR2 YENEEA. The ends were cut back, 5 bases at V and 3 bases at J, with 15 bases in the middle. The CDR3 runs to 15 residues. CDR3 coding DNA: TGTGCCAGCAGCCCTGACTCAGCGAGAACAGATACGCAGTATTTT. The encoded protein is CASSPDSARTDTQYF. Variable domain in full (rest from reference TRBV11-3 and TRBJ2-3): EAGVVQSPRYKIIEKKQPVAFWCNPISGHNTLYWYLQNLGQGPELLIRYENEEAVDDSQLPKDRFSAERLKGVDSTLKIQPAELGDSAVYLCASSPDSARTDTQYFGPGTRLTVL.

The chain uses TRBV7-3 and TRBJ2-3; a possible D gene is TRBD2 (5 bases). The ends were cut back, 0 bases at V and 2 bases at J, with 6 bases in the middle. This CDR3 has 14 amino acids. Germline CDR1 and CDR2: SGHTA and FQGTGA. CDR3 in amino acids: CASSLTSVTDTQYF. The CDR3 nucleotides read TGTGCCAGCAGCTTAACTAGCGTCACAGATACGCAGTATTTT.

The count of this clone is one. The chain couples TRBV9 to TRBJ2-7; D gene unclear. The CDR3 consists of 15 residues. Trimming took off 0 bases at V and 5 bases at J, with 15 bases between the two ends. CDR1 and CDR2 (germline): SGDLS, YYNGEE. This CDR3 reads CASSVAGLPVDEQYF. The CDR3 DNA is TGTGCCAGCAGCGTAGCAGGCCTGCCTGTAGACGAGCAGTACTTC.

This chain uses TRBV6-1 with TRBJ1-6; tentatively, D is TRBD1 (6 bases). The CDR3 consists of 15 residues. Germline loops: CDR1 MNHNS, CDR2 SASEGT. The V end was cut by 6 bases, the J end by 7 bases, with 16 bases between. This CDR3 is CASRADRSPNSPLHF. The CDR3 DNA sequence: TGTGCCAGCAGAGCGGACAGATCTCCCAATTCACCCCTCCACTTT.

This rearrangement joins TRBV5-1 to TRBJ2-7; D might be TRBD2 (5 bases). Trimming shortened V by 1 base and J by 5 bases, and 19 bases separated the two germline ends. This CDR3 region has 16 residues. Per germline, CDR1 SGHRS and CDR2 YFSETQ. CDR3 residues: CASSLSPLGGPHEQYF. The DNA for the CDR3 is TGCGCCAGCAGCTTGTCCCCCCTAGGAGGCCCCCACGAGCAGTACTTC.

This clone was counted only a few times. V gene TRBV11-3 combines with J gene TRBJ1-3, with D possibly being TRBD1 (5 bases). CDR3 size: 14 residues. Germline V gene data show CDR1 as SGHNT and CDR2 as YENEEA. Trimming pared 5 bases from V and 0 bases from J, leaving 8 bases between. The CDR3 sequence is CASSRGHSGNTIYF. DNA for the CDR3: TGTGCCAGCAGCCGAGGACACTCTGGAAACACCATATATTTT.

The CDR3 loop is CASSGGTASTDTQYF. In DNA, the CDR3 is TGCGCCAGCAGCGGAGGGACTGCTAGCACAGATACGCAGTATTTT. This sequence joins TRBV5-1 and TRBJ2-3; maybe TRBD2 (6 bases). V dropped 4 bases and J dropped 0 bases, with 12 bases sitting between them. The CDR3 is 15 residues long. Germline CDR1 reads SGHRS; CDR2 reads YFSETQ. The entire variable domain, with the rest obtained from reference TRBV5-1 and TRBJ2-3, is as follows: KAGVTQTPRYLIKTRGQQVTLSCSPISGHRSVSWYQQTPGQGLQFLFEYFSETQRNKGNFPGRFSGRQFSNSRSEMNVSTLELGDSALYLCASSGGTASTDTQYFGPGTRLTVL.

This CDR3 reads CASSSSTGSLGNEQFF. DNA for the CDR3: TGCGCCAGCAGCTCCTCGACAGGATCATTGGGGAATGAGCAGTTCTTC. This chain joins TRBV5-1 and TRBJ2-1, with a possible D match to TRBD1 (6 bases). Trimming removed 3 bases at V and 7 bases at J, with 20 bases between. The CDR3 is 16 amino acids. Per germline, CDR1 SGHRS and CDR2 YFSETQ.